The rows below give T cell receptor beta chains drawn from one sample of a study of cytomegalovirus exposure and HLA in healthy donors. Libraries were prepared by immunoSEQ multiplex PCR; TCRdb keeps only in-frame clonotypes and omits some of them. The table lists 130,000 to 150,000 clones, around 90% of them singletons. The sample was PBMCs. Receptor source: a woman younger than 35 in good health and CMV-seropositive. Each CDR3 is given with its conserved first and last residue. Fields, in order: D gene, V gene, clone size, J gene, CDR3 DNA, CDR3 protein. D genes are given only for firm matches. The size field is filled for only some rows; it gives once, few, many or a size class.

TRBD1,TRBV30,.,TRBJ1-1,TGTGCCTGGAGTCGACAGGGGGACACTGAAGCTTTCTTT,CAWSRQGDTEAFF
TRBD1,TRBV7-9,.,TRBJ2-3,TGTGCCAGCAGCTTAACCACAGGGGCAGATACGCAGTATTTT,CASSLTTGADTQYF
.,TRBV11-2,.,TRBJ1-4,TGTGCCAGCAGCTTAGTTTGGGGCGAAAAACTGTTTTTT,CASSLVWGEKLFF
.,TRBV10-1,.,TRBJ2-1,TGCGCCAGCAGCAACCTGAGGGGGGGAGGAGGCGATGAGCAGTTCTTC,CASSNLRGGGGDEQFF
.,TRBV6-5,.,TRBJ1-4,TGTGCCAGCAGCAACCACAGAGCAACTAATGAAAAACTGTTTTTT,CASSNHRATNEKLFF
.,TRBV7-9,.,TRBJ2-7,TGTGCCAGCAGGCCTATCACAGGGAGACCCGCCTACGAGCAGTACTTC,CASRPITGRPAYEQYF
TRBD1,TRBV7-9,.,TRBJ1-1,TGTGCCAGCAGCTTAGAGGCAGGGGGTGACACTGAAGCTTTTTTT,CASSLEAGGDTEAFF
TRBD2,TRBV5-4,.,TRBJ2-1,TGTGCCAGCAGCTTGCGGGAGGGGGGGAATGAGCAGTTCTTC,CASSLREGGNEQFF
.,TRBV25-1,.,TRBJ1-2,TGTGCCAGCACAGCTGCCGGACATAACTATGGCTACACCTTC,CASTAAGHNYGYTF
TRBD2,TRBV11-3,.,TRBJ2-6,TGTGCCAGCAGCTTAGTGGCTAGCGGTTACCTCTCTGGGGCCAACGTCCTGACTTTC,CASSLVASGYLSGANVLTF
TRBD1,TRBV7-9,.,TRBJ2-7,TGTGCCAGCGCCGGGACAGCGTCGTACGAGCAGTACTTC,CASAGTASYEQYF
.,TRBV5-6,.,TRBJ1-1,TGTGCCAGCAGCCCGAGGTGGGGCCCATCAAACACTGAAGCTTTCTTT,CASSPRWGPSNTEAFF
TRBD2,TRBV10-2,.,TRBJ2-2,TGCGCCAGCAGCCTTACAGCGGGCGGGAGGACCGGGGAGCTGTTTTTT,CASSLTAGGRTGELFF
.,TRBV5-4,.,TRBJ1-5,TGTGCCAGCAGCTTGAACCCACAAAATCAGCCCCAGCATTTT,CASSLNPQNQPQHF
.,TRBV9,few,TRBJ1-2,TGTGCCAGCAGCGTAGGCCAGGGGAACTATGGCTACACCTTC,CASSVGQGNYGYTF
TRBD2,TRBV11-3,.,TRBJ2-7,TGTGCCAGCAGCTTTGGGCTAGCGGGAGTAGTTGTGCAGTACTTC,CASSFGLAGVVVQYF
.,TRBV5-6,.,TRBJ2-1,TGTGCCAGCAGCTTGCTCGCACAGACCTACAATGAGCAGTTCTTC,CASSLLAQTYNEQFF
.,TRBV28,.,TRBJ1-2,TGTGCCAGCAGTGCCGGCGCATTGGGGCGTATTGGCTACACCTTC,CASSAGALGRIGYTF
TRBD2,TRBV19,.,TRBJ2-1,TGTGCCAGTACCACTTATAGCGGGAGAAAAGGGAATGAGCAGTTCTTC,CASTTYSGRKGNEQFF
.,TRBV7-2,.,TRBJ2-7,TGTGCCAGCAGCCGACGGGGGGCAAAAGAGCAGTACTTC,CASSRRGAKEQYF
.,TRBV4-1,.,TRBJ1-2,TGCGCCAGCAGCACTGGACAGATCCTTATGCATTATGGCTACACCTTC,CASSTGQILMHYGYTF
.,TRBV4-1,.,TRBJ1-3,TGCGCCAGCAGCCAAGAAGGGGCTGGAAACACCATATATTTT,CASSQEGAGNTIYF
.,TRBV7-8,.,TRBJ1-1,TGTGCCAGCATCTCTTCTACAGGGAGCACTGAAGCTTTCTTT,CASISSTGSTEAFF
.,TRBV6-5,.,TRBJ2-7,TGTGCCAGCAGAAAGACAGAAGCCTACGAGCAGTACTTC,CASRKTEAYEQYF
.,TRBV6-1,.,TRBJ1-5,TGTGCCAGCAGTGAAGCGCAGGGGAAACAGCCCCAGCATTTT,CASSEAQGKQPQHF
TRBD1,TRBV28,.,TRBJ1-5,TGTGCCAGCTTGAATTACCGGGACAGGGGCCAGCCCCAGCATTTT,CASLNYRDRGQPQHF
TRBD2,TRBV2,.,TRBJ2-5,TGTGCCAGCAGTGACATGGCTAGCGGGACTGGGGAGACCCAGTACTTC,CASSDMASGTGETQYF
.,TRBV28,.,TRBJ2-7,TGTGCCAGCAGTTTTGTGACAAAAAACTACGAGCAGTACTTC,CASSFVTKNYEQYF
.,TRBV7-2,.,TRBJ1-3,TGTGCCAGCAACCTTTTAACAGGGCTCGGAAACACCATATATTTT,CASNLLTGLGNTIYF
.,TRBV30,.,TRBJ2-1,TGTGCCTGGAGTGGCGGGGTCCTCCGGAATGAGCAGTTCTTC,CAWSGGVLRNEQFF
TRBD1,TRBV27,once,TRBJ1-5,TGTGCCAGCAGTCCATCCGGGACAGGTAATCAGCCCCAGCATTTT,CASSPSGTGNQPQHF
.,TRBV5-1,.,TRBJ1-2,TGCGCCAGCAGCACCGACGCAGGCGGCTACACCTTC,CASSTDAGGYTF
.,TRBV4-1,once,TRBJ1-1,TGCGCCAGCAGCCAAGGTAAGACAGGAGTCACTGAAGCTTTCTTT,CASSQGKTGVTEAFF
.,TRBV29-1,.,TRBJ2-3,TGCAGCGTTGACGGTAGCGGAAACACAGATACGCAGTATTTT,CSVDGSGNTDTQYF
TRBD2,TRBV28,few,TRBJ2-2,TGTGCCAGCAACGCCCCAGCGGGATTAGGGGAGCTGTTTTTT,CASNAPAGLGELFF
TRBD1,TRBV7-8,.,TRBJ1-5,TGTGCCAGCAGGACAGGGTTCAATAGCAATCAGCCCCAGCATTTT,CASRTGFNSNQPQHF
TRBD2,TRBV4-1,few,TRBJ2-7,TGCGCCAGCAGCCAAGCCCCTAGCGGGGTTTACGAGCAGTACTTC,CASSQAPSGVYEQYF
TRBD2,TRBV7-2,.,TRBJ2-3,TGTGCCAGCAGCCCGGCTAGCGGGAGATTGACAGATACGCAGTATTTT,CASSPASGRLTDTQYF
TRBD2,TRBV29-1,.,TRBJ2-7,TGCAGCGTTAAACCGGGACTAGCGGGAACGTACGAGCAGTACTTC,CSVKPGLAGTYEQYF
.,TRBV28,once,TRBJ1-3,TGTGCCAGCAGCCCCCTTACAGGCCGCTCTGGAAACACCATATATTTT,CASSPLTGRSGNTIYF